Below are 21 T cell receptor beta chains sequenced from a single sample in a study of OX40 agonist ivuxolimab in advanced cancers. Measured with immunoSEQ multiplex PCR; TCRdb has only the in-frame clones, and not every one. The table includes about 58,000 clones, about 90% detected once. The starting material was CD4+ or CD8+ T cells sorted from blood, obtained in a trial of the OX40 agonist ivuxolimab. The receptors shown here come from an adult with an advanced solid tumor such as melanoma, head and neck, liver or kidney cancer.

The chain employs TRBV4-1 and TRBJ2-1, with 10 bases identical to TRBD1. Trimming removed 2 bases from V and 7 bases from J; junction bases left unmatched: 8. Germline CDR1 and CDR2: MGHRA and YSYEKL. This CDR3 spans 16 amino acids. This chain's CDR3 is CASSQYGTGVVNEQFF. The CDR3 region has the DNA TGCGCCAGCAGCCAATACGGGACAGGGGTTGTAAATGAGCAGTTCTTC.

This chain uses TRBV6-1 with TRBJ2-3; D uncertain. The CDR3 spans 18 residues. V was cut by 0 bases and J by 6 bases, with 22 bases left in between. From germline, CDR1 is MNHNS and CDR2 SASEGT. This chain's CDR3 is CASSEALAGISTRDTQYF. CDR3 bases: TGTGCCAGCAGTGAAGCGTTGGCAGGTATATCCACCAGGGATACGCAGTATTTT.

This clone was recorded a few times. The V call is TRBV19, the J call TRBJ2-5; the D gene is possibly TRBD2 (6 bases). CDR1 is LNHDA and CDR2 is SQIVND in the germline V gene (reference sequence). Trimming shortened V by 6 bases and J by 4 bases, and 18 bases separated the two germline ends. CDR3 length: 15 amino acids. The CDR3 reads CASSLSGGSGETQYF. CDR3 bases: TGTGCCAGTAGCCTGTCAGGAGGGAGTGGAGAGACCCAGTACTTC.

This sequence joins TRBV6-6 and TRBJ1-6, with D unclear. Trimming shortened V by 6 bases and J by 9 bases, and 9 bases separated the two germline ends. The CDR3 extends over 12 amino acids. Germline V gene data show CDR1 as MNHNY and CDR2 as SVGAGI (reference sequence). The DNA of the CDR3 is TGTGCCAGCAGCCCGTCGATTTCACCCCTCCACTTT. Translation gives CASSPSISPLHF.

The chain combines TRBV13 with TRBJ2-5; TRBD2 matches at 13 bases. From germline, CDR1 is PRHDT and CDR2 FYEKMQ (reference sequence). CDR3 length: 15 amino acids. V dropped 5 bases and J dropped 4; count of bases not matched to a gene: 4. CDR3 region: CASSRLAGGGETQYF. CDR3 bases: TGTGCCAGCAGCAGACTAGCGGGAGGTGGAGAGACCCAGTACTTC.

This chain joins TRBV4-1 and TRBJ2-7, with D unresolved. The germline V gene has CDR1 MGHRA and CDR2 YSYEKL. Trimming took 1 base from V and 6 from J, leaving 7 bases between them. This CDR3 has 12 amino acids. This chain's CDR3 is CASSQGSGEQYF. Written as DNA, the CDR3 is TGCGCCAGCAGCCAAGGTTCAGGCGAGCAGTACTTC.

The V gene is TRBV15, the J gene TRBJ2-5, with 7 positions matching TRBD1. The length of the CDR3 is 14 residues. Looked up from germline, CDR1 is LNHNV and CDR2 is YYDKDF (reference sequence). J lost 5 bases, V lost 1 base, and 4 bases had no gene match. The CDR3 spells CATSRGQGRETQYF. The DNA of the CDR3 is TGTGCCACCAGCAGAGGACAGGGACGGGAGACCCAGTACTTC.

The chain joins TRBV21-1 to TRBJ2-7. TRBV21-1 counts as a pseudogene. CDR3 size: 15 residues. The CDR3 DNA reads TGTGCCAGCAGCACCTTTGGGAATATCTCCTACGAGCAGTACTTC. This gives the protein CASSTFGNISYEQYF.

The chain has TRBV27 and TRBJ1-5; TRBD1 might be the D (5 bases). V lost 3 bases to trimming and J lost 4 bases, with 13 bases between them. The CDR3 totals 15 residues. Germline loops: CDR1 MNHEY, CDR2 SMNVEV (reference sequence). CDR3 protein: CASSFQGRGNQPQHF. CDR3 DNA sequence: TGTGCCAGCAGTTTCCAGGGCAGAGGGAATCAGCCCCAGCATTTT.

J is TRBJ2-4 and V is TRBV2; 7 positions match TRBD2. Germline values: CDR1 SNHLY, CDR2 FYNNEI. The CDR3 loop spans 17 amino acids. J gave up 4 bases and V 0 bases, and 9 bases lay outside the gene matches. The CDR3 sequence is CASSEARLAAIKNIQYF. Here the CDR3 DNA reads TGTGCCAGCAGTGAAGCGAGGCTAGCGGCTATAAAAAACATTCAGTACTTC.

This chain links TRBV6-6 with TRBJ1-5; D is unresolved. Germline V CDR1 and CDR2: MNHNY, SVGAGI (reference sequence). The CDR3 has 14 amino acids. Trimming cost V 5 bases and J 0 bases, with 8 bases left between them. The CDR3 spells CASSDLYSNQPQHF. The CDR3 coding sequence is TGTGCCAGCAGTGACTTATATAGCAATCAGCCCCAGCATTTT.

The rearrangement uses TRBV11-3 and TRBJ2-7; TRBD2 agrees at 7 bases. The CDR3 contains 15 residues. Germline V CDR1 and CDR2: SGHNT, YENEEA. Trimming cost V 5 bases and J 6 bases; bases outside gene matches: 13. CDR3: CASSPLGGRGFEQYF. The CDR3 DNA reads TGTGCCAGCAGCCCCCTAGGCGGGAGAGGATTCGAGCAGTACTTC.

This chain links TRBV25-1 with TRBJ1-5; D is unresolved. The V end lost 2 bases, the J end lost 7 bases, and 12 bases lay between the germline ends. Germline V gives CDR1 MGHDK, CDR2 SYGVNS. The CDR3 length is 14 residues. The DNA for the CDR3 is TGTGCCAGCAGTGAAGGCAAGGGTAGCCAGCCCCAGCATTTT. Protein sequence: CASSEGKGSQPQHF.

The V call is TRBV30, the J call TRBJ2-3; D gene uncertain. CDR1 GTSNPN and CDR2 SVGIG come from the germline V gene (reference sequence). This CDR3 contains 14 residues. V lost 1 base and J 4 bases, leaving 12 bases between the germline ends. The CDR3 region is CAWSGLELADTQYF. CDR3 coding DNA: TGTGCCTGGAGTGGGCTGGAGCTCGCAGATACGCAGTATTTT.

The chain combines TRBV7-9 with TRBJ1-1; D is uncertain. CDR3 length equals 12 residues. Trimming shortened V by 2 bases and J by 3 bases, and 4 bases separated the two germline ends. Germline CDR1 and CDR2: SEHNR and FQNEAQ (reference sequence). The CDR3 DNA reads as TGTGCCAGCAGCTTACAGGACACTGAAGCTTTCTTT. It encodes CASSLQDTEAFF. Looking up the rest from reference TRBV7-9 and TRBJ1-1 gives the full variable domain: DTGVSQNPRHKITKRGQNVTFRCDPISEHNRLYWYRQTLGQGPEFLTYFQNEAQLEKSRLLSDRFSAERPKGSFSTLEIQRTEQGDSAMYLCASSLQDTEAFFGQGTRLTVV.

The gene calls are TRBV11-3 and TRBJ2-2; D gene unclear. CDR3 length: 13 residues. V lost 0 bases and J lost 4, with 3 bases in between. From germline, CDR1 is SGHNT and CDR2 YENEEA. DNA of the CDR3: TGTGCCAGCAGCTTAGAGGGCACCGGGGAGCTGTTTTTT. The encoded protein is CASSLEGTGELFF.

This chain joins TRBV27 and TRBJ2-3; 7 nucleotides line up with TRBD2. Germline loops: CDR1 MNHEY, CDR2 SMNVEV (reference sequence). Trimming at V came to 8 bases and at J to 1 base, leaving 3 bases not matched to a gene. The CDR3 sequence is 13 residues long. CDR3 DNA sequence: TGTGCCAGCGTCAGCGGGGGCACAGATACGCAGTATTTT. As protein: CASVSGGTDTQYF.

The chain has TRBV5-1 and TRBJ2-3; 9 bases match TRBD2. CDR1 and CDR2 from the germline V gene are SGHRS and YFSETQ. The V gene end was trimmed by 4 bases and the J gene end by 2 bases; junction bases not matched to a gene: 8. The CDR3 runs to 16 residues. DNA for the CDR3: TGCGCCAGCAGCGTTATGGGACTAGCCCTCACAGATACGCAGTATTTT. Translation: CASSVMGLALTDTQYF.

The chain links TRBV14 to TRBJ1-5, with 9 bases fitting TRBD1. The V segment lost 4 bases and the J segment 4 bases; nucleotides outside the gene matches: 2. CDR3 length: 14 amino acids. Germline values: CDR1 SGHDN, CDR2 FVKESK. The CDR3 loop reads CASSPGTGNQPQHF. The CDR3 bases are TGTGCCAGCAGCCCGGGGACAGGGAATCAGCCCCAGCATTTT.

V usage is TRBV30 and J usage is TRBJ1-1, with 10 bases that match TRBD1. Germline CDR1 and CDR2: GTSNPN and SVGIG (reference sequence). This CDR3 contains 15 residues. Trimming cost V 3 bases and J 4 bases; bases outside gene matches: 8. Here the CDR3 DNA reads TGTGCCTGGAGGAAGGGACAGGGGTTGGGCACTGAAGCTTTCTTT. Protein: CAWRKGQGLGTEAFF.

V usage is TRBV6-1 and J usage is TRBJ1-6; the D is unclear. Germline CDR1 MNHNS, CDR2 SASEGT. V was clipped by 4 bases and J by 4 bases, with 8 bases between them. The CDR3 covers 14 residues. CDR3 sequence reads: CASSAGPYNSPLHF. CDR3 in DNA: TGTGCCAGCAGTGCTGGCCCTTATAATTCACCCCTCCACTTT.